This T cell receptor (beta chain) derives from a study of T cells in Graves' hyperthyroidism and ophthalmopathy. Study-level points and caveats: The authors' 13 V-J model separated ophthalmopathy from stable hyperthyroidism.

Looked up from germline, CDR1 is SEHNR and CDR2 is FQNEAQ (reference sequence). V was trimmed by 3 bases and J by 3 bases, leaving 11 bases between them. The CDR3 has 15 amino acids. At least 3 on the Clinical Activity Score was recorded for ophthalmopathy patients, who also had NOSPECS grade at least 4 and duration under 3 months. Fresh peripheral blood, roughly 9.8 ml of it, supplied the PBMCs. This clonotype was recorded at least ten times. Its antigen is currently unknown. RNA transcripts were the template for amplifying TCR beta CDR3 regions. First-round RT-PCR targeting the TCR CDR3 was performed with the HTBI primer set. MiXCR, applied by TCRdb to the multiplex PCR reads, yields one record per CDR3 protein. The table has around 520,000 distinct CDR3 sequences, around 22% seen once.

The TCR originated in a woman between 25 and 40 years old with Graves' ophthalmopathy. Material for sequencing was blood. The V call is TRBV7-9, the J call TRBJ2-2; D is undetermined. The CDR3 loop reads CASSFVVADTGELFF. The CDR3, as DNA: TGTGCCAGCAGCTTCGTCGTGGCGGACACCGGGGAGCTGTTTTTT.